These 29 T cell receptor beta chains share one sample of origin, sequenced in a study of spatial heterogeneity in lung cancer. Study observations and caveats: Expanded intratumoral alpha and beta TCR counts tracked tumor mutation counts.

Each CDR3 protein gets one entry after TCRdb re-called the 5' RACE reads with MiXCR. The profile shows roughly 10,000 distinct CDR3 sequences, approximately 8% of them singletons. Time point specified: sample taken at primary tumor resection. These receptors are not linked to any known antigen. The sample here was lung tumor tissue, taken at surgery. The receptors here all came from a male donor with early-stage non-small cell lung cancer.

This clonotype was found a few times. The J gene is TRBJ2-5, the V gene TRBV19, with 9 bases that match TRBD2. Trimming at V came to 3 bases and at J to 4 bases, leaving 6 bases not matched to a gene. Germline V gene data show CDR1 as LNHDA and CDR2 as SQIVND (reference sequence). The CDR3 runs 15 residues. The CDR3 here is CASSIAGGPLETQYF. DNA for the CDR3: TGTGCCAGTAGTATTGCGGGAGGGCCGTTAGAGACCCAGTACTTC.

This clonotype was seen only a few times. The chain employs TRBV20-1 and TRBJ2-2; D may be TRBD1 (6 bases). The V end was cut by 4 bases, the J end by 0 bases, with 9 bases between. This CDR3 contains 14 residues. Germline values: CDR1 DFQATT, CDR2 SNEGSKA (reference sequence). CDR3 sequence: CSATTGSNTGELFF. The CDR3 DNA follows: TGCAGTGCTACAACAGGGTCGAACACCGGGGAGCTGTTTTTT.

The V call is TRBV3-1, the J call TRBJ2-2, with TRBD2 matching 7 bases. This CDR3 spans 15 amino acids. The ends lost 4 bases at V and 6 bases at J; junction bases unmatched: 8. Germline V gene lookup returns CDR1 LGHDT and CDR2 YNNKEL (reference sequence). Written as DNA, the CDR3 is TGTGCCAGCAGCCCTCAACGGGGGGAAGCCGGGGAGCTGTTTTTT. Encoded protein: CASSPQRGEAGELFF.

This clonotype was found a few times. The J gene is TRBJ2-7, the V gene TRBV7-2, with a possible D match to TRBD2 (5 bases). The CDR3 extends over 15 amino acids. Germline V gene sequence: CDR1 SGHTA, CDR2 FQGNSA. The V gene lost 5 bases and the J gene lost 4 bases, with 18 bases spanning the gap. The CDR3 is CASSVLATAPYEQYF. CDR3 bases: TGTGCCAGCAGCGTCCTAGCTACGGCCCCATACGAGCAGTACTTC.

The genes are TRBV7-2 and TRBJ2-1, with 7 nucleotides matching TRBD2. Germline CDR1 reads SGHTA; CDR2 reads FQGNSA. The V segment lost 4 bases and the J segment 7 bases; nucleotides outside the gene matches: 7. This CDR3 has 14 amino acids. The CDR3 loop is CASSSGLVGNEQFF. The CDR3 DNA follows: TGTGCCAGCAGCTCCGGACTAGTTGGTAATGAGCAGTTCTTC.

This clonotype was recorded at least ten times. The V call is TRBV2, the J call TRBJ2-3; no reliable D call. Germline V gives CDR1 SNHLY, CDR2 FYNNEI. V lost 5 bases, J lost 0 bases, and 12 bases lay in between. This CDR3 contains 15 residues. The CDR3 loop is CASSSQILSTDTQYF. CDR3 nucleotide sequence: TGTGCCAGCAGTTCTCAGATACTAAGCACAGATACGCAGTATTTT.

For this clonotype: A clone one base away is much larger, so this may be a read error. This chain joins TRBV6-5 and TRBJ1-1; perhaps TRBD1 as D (5 bases). CDR1 is MNHEY and CDR2 is SVGAGI in the germline V gene. The CDR3 spans 13 residues. The CDR3 DNA is TGTTCCAGCAGTTACGGACAGAACACTGAAGCTTTCTTT. The encoded protein is CSSSYGQNTEAFF.

Relative to its sample, this clonotype is medium-sized. The chain combines TRBV2 with TRBJ2-6; D gene uncertain. Trimming removed 6 bases at V and 4 bases at J, with 10 bases between. This CDR3 comprises 14 residues. Looked up from germline, CDR1 is SNHLY and CDR2 is FYNNEI. The CDR3 region is CASRSVGGANVLTF. CDR3 nucleotides: TGTGCCAGCAGGAGCGTCGGAGGGGCCAACGTCCTGACTTTC.

This clonotype has more than one count but fewer than ten. This may stem from a read error, because a much larger clone lies one nucleotide away. This chain links TRBV7-8 with TRBJ2-3; 8 nucleotides agree with TRBD2. This CDR3 has 15 amino acids. From germline, CDR1 is SGHVS and CDR2 FQNEAQ. V shed 3 bases, J shed 8 bases, and the junction held 10 bases outside the gene matches. In nucleotides, the CDR3 is TGTGCCAGCAGCTTCCGGACTAGCTGGGGGGTTACGCAGTATTTT. This gives the protein CASSFRTSWGVTQYF.

In this sample, this clonotype turned up many times. The chain employs TRBV28 and TRBJ1-5; a possible D gene is TRBD1 (5 bases). The CDR3 is 14 amino acids. Germline loops: CDR1 MDHEN, CDR2 SYDVKM. V lost 7 bases and J 7 bases, leaving 17 bases between the germline ends. The CDR3 bases are TGTGCCAGCAAAGGAGGGACTCAACGCCAGCCCCAGCATTTT. This encodes CASKGGTQRQPQHF. Full variable domain (remainder filled in from reference TRBV28 and TRBJ1-5): DVKVTQSSRYLVKRTGEKVFLECVQDMDHENMFWYRQDPGLGLRLIYFSYDVKMKEKGDIPEGYSVSREKKERFSLILESASTNQTSMYLCASKGGTQRQPQHFGDGTRLSIL.

This clonotype turned up a few times. J is TRBJ2-1 and V is TRBV2; 10 bases map to TRBD1. Trimming cost V 6 bases and J 9 bases; bases outside gene matches: 5. The V gene's germline CDR1 is SNHLY and CDR2 FYNNEI. The CDR3 is made up of 13 amino acids. CDR3 nucleotides: TGTGCCAGCAGGGTGACAGGGGGCTTTGAGCAGTTCTTC. Translation gives CASRVTGGFEQFF.

Only a few counts were recorded for this clonotype. The V and J genes are TRBV29-1 and TRBJ2-5, with D unresolved. The ends were cut back, 2 bases at V and 5 bases at J, with 12 bases in the middle. CDR3 length equals 13 residues. Germline V gives CDR1 SQVTM, CDR2 ANQGSEA. CDR3 coding DNA: TGCAGCGTTGAACGAGTGGAGAGGGAGACCCAGTACTTC. This sequence encodes CSVERVERETQYF.

There are a few counts of this clonotype. The chain joins TRBV20-1 to TRBJ1-5, with D tentatively TRBD1 (6 bases). Trimming took off 1 base at V and 4 bases at J, with 11 bases between the two ends. Germline CDR1 and CDR2: DFQATT and SNEGSKA (reference sequence). The CDR3 is 14 amino acids. The CDR3 region is CSARGTDKNQPQHF. The CDR3 DNA sequence: TGCAGTGCTAGAGGGACAGATAAGAATCAGCCCCAGCATTTT.

With regard to this clonotype: A single base separates this from a much larger clone, so it may be a read error. DNA of the CDR3: TGCGCCAGCAGCCTTTGGATAGGACACTACGAGCAGTACTTC. This codes for CASSLWIGHYEQYF. The chain combines TRBV5-1 with TRBJ2-7; a weak D match, TRBD1 (5 bases). Germline V gene lookup returns CDR1 SGHRS and CDR2 YFSETQ. The CDR3 runs 14 residues. The germline V and J ends were trimmed by 4 bases and 3 bases, with 14 bases remaining between them.

This clonotype was seen repeatedly, ten times or more. The chain is built from TRBV5-8 and TRBJ2-2, with 8 bases identical to TRBD2. The length of the CDR3 is 15 residues. Germline V CDR1 and CDR2: SGHTS, YDEGEE. V shed 2 bases, J shed 7 bases, and the junction held 7 bases outside the gene matches. Here the CDR3 reads CASSFRAGVGGELFF. For the CDR3, the DNA is TGTGCCAGCAGCTTCCGAGCGGGGGTTGGCGGGGAGCTGTTTTTT. Full variable domain (remainder filled in from reference TRBV5-8 and TRBJ2-2): EAGVTQSPTHLIKTRGQQATLRCSPISGHTSVYWYQQALGLGLQFLLWYDEGEERNRGNFPPRFSGRQFPNYSSELNVNALELEDSALYLCASSFRAGVGGELFFGEGSRLTVL.

This clonotype ranks as medium-sized (0.01 to 0.1%). The gene calls are TRBV7-6 and TRBJ2-5; TRBD2 might be the D (6 bases). The germline V gene encodes CDR1 SGHVS and CDR2 FNYEAQ. The CDR3 is 15 residues long. Deletions cut 2 bases from V and 9 bases from J, with 19 bases between. The CDR3 DNA is TGTGCCAGCAGCTTAAGCAGGGCGGGGAGTCGTTCCCAGTACTTC. Its protein is CASSLSRAGSRSQYF.

The chain has TRBV7-3 and TRBJ2-1, with unresolved D. Trimming stripped 5 bases from V and 3 bases from J, with 14 bases between. The CDR3 has 15 amino acids. The germline CDR1 and CDR2 sequences are SGHTA and FQGTGA. The CDR3 DNA reads TGTGCCAGCAGCCCAGCGACGTTCAGCTACAATGAGCAGTTCTTC. It specifies CASSPATFSYNEQFF.

This clonotype was detected ten times or more. The V and J genes are TRBV30 and TRBJ1-1; 7 bases agree with TRBD1. The CDR3 contains 15 residues. The V gene end was trimmed by 3 bases and the J gene end by 5 bases; junction bases not matched to a gene: 12. Germline CDR1 and CDR2: GTSNPN and SVGIG (reference sequence). The CDR3 here is CAWRDTGAWGTEAFF. CDR3 nucleotide sequence: TGTGCCTGGAGGGATACAGGGGCTTGGGGAACTGAAGCTTTCTTT. Looking up the rest from reference TRBV30 and TRBJ1-1 gives the full variable domain: SQTIHQWPATLVQPVGSPLSLECTVEGTSNPNLYWYRQAAGRGLQLLFYSVGIGQISSEVPQNLSASRPQDRQFILSSKKLLLSDSGFYLCAWRDTGAWGTEAFFGQGTRLTVV.

This clonotype was observed at least ten times. The chain joins TRBV18 to TRBJ2-7; possible D gene TRBD2, 5 bases. The CDR3 is 13 residues long. V lost 3 bases and J lost 4, with 10 bases in between. Looked up from germline, CDR1 is KGHSH and CDR2 is LQKENI. CDR3 in amino acids: CASSPSRVYEQYF. The CDR3 nucleotides are TGTGCCAGCTCACCCTCGCGGGTATACGAGCAGTACTTC.

This sequence joins TRBV7-8 and TRBJ2-1, with a weak D call TRBD2 (5 bases). V was pared by 1 base and J by 2 bases, with 12 bases between. Germline CDR1 and CDR2: SGHVS and FQNEAQ. The CDR3 is 16 amino acids. The CDR3 sequence is CASSLDRISAYNEQFF. The CDR3 bases are TGTGCCAGCAGCTTAGATAGGATTAGCGCCTACAATGAGCAGTTCTTC.

V gene TRBV28 combines with J gene TRBJ1-5; 7 nucleotides agree with TRBD1. Germline V gene lookup returns CDR1 MDHEN and CDR2 SYDVKM. The length of the CDR3 is 16 residues. V shed 6 bases, J shed 4 bases, and the junction held 12 bases outside the gene matches. CDR3 coding DNA: TGTGCCAGCAGAGGACAGGCTACGGTTTTAAATCAGCCCCAGCATTTT. Amino acid sequence: CASRGQATVLNQPQHF.

This sequence joins TRBV7-6 and TRBJ1-3, with 8 bases aligning to TRBD1. Per the germline V gene, CDR1 is SGHVS and CDR2 is FNYEAQ. V trimming: 3 bases; J trimming: 0 bases; junction bases outside the gene matches: 4. The CDR3 is 16 residues long. The DNA for the CDR3 is TGTGCCAGCAGCTTGACAGGGGCCGACTCTGGAAACACCATATATTTT. Its translation is CASSLTGADSGNTIYF.

This clonotype was counted only a few times. This chain uses TRBV12-3 or TRBV12-4 with TRBJ1-1, with D unclear. The CDR3 runs 17 residues. V shed 0 bases and J shed 0 bases, with 14 bases lying between them. DNA of the CDR3: TGTGCCAGCAGTTTAGCGCTTCTTTGGGTCGTGAACACTGAAGCTTTCTTT. Residues: CASSLALLWVVNTEAFF.

V and J are TRBV2 and TRBJ2-3; no reliable D call. The CDR3 runs to 14 residues. CDR1 is SNHLY, CDR2 FYNNEI, per germline. The V gene lost 2 bases and the J gene lost 0 bases, with 6 bases spanning the gap. The CDR3 is CASSEMASTDTQYF. CDR3 DNA: TGTGCCAGCAGTGAAATGGCTAGCACAGATACGCAGTATTTT.

By its share, this clonotype is medium-sized (0.01 to 0.1%). The chain uses TRBV7-6 and TRBJ1-1; D unresolved. The CDR3 sequence is 13 residues long. Germline V CDR1 and CDR2: SGHVS, FNYEAQ. Trimming removed 1 base at V and 6 bases at J, with 9 bases between. CDR3: CASSLDPLAEAFF. The CDR3 region has the DNA TGTGCCAGCAGCTTAGACCCGCTGGCTGAAGCTTTCTTT. The full variable domain, completed using reference TRBV7-6 and TRBJ1-1, is GAGVSQSPRYKVTKRGQDVALRCDPISGHVSLYWYRQALGQGPEFLTYFNYEAQQDKSGLPNDRFSAERPEGSISTLTIQRTEQRDSAMYRCASSLDPLAEAFFGQGTRLTVV.

There are many counts of this clonotype. The chain has TRBV20-1 and TRBJ2-4; D is possibly TRBD1 or TRBD2 (5 bases each). V was cut by 5 bases and J by 0 bases, with 17 bases left in between. The CDR3 extends over 16 amino acids. Looked up from germline, CDR1 is DFQATT and CDR2 is SNEGSKA (reference sequence). The CDR3 bases are TGCAGTGCTTCTCCGGGACGCAGACTAGCCAAAAACATTCAGTACTTC. This gives the protein CSASPGRRLAKNIQYF.

As regards this clonotype: A much larger clone differs from this one at a single base, so this may be a read error. The gene calls are TRBV6-5 and TRBJ1-1; no firm D call. CDR1 is MNHEY and CDR2 is SVGAGI in the germline V gene. The CDR3 is 11 residues long. CDR3 protein: CTSSYGLMAFF. The CDR3 DNA is TGTACCAGCAGTTACGGGTTGATGGCTTTCTTT.

This clonotype has just a few counts. J is TRBJ1-1 and V is TRBV7-9, with D tentatively TRBD1 (5 bases). The CDR3 runs 14 residues. Germline V gene sequence: CDR1 SEHNR, CDR2 FQNEAQ (reference sequence). Trimming cost V 5 bases and J 4 bases, with 14 bases left between them. CDR3 nucleotide sequence: TGTGCCAGCAGCGGACAAGGGCGGATCACTGAAGCTTTCTTT. This encodes CASSGQGRITEAFF.

This chain links TRBV2 with TRBJ1-4; D unclear. Germline CDR1 SNHLY, CDR2 FYNNEI. The ends were cut back, 6 bases at V and 0 bases at J, with 2 bases in the middle. There are 12 residues in the CDR3. CDR3 region: CASRATNEKLFF. CDR3 DNA sequence: TGTGCCAGCAGGGCAACTAATGAAAAACTGTTTTTT. The full variable domain, in which reference TRBV2 and TRBJ1-4 provide the parts outside the CDR3, is EPEVTQTPSHQVTQMGQEVILRCVPISNHLYFYWYRQILGQKVEFLVSFYNNEISEKSEIFDDQFSVERPDGSNFTLKIRSTKLEDSAMYFCASRATNEKLFFGSGTQLSVL.